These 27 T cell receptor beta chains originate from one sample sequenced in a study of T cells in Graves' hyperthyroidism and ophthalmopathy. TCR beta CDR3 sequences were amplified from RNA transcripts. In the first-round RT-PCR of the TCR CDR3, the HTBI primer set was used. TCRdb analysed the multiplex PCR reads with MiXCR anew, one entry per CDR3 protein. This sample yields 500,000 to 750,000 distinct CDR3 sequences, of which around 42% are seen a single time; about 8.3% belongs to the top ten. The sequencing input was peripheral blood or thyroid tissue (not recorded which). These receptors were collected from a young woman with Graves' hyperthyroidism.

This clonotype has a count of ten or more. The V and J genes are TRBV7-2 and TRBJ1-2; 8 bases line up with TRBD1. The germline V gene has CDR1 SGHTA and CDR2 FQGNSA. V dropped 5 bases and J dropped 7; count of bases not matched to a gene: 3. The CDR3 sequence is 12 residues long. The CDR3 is CASSPQGVGYTF. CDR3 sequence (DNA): TGTGCCAGCAGCCCACAGGGGGTTGGCTACACCTTC.

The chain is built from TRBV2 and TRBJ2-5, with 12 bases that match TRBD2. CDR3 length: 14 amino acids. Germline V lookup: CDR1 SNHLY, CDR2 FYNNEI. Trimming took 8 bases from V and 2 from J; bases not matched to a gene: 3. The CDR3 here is CASRTSGVQETQYF. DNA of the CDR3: TGTGCCAGCCGGACTAGCGGGGTTCAAGAGACCCAGTACTTC.

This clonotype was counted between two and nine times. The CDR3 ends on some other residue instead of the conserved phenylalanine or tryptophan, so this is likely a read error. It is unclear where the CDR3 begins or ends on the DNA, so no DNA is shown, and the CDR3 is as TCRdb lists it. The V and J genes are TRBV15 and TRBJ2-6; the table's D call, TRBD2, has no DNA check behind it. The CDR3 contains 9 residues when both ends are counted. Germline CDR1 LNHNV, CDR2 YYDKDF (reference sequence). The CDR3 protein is CATSGLSTS.

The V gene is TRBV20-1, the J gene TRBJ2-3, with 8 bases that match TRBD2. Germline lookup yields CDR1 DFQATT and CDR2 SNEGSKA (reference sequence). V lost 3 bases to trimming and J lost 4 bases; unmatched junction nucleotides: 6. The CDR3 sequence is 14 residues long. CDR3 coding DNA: TGCAGTGCTAGTCGGGCGGGAGGATCAGATACGCAGTATTTT. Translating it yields CSASRAGGSDTQYF.

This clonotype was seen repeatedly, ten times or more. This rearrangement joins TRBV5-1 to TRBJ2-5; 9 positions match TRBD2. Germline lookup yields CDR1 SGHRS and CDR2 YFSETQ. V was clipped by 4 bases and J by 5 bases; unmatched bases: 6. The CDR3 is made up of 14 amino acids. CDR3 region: CASSRTSDAETQYF. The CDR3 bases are TGCGCCAGCAGCCGGACTAGCGACGCCGAGACCCAGTACTTC.

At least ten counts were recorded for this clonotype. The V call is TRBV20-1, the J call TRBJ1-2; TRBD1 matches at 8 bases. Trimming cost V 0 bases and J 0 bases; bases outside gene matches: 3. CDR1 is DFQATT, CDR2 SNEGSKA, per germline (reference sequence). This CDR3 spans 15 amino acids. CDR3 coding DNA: TGCAGTGCTAGAGAAGACAGGGGATCTAACTATGGCTACACCTTC. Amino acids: CSAREDRGSNYGYTF.

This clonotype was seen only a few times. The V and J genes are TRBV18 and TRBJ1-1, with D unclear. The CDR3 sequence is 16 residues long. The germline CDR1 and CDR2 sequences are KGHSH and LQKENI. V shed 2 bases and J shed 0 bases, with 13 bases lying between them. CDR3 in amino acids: CASSPTFPQLNTEAFF. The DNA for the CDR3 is TGTGCCAGCTCACCAACGTTCCCGCAGCTGAACACTGAAGCTTTCTTT.

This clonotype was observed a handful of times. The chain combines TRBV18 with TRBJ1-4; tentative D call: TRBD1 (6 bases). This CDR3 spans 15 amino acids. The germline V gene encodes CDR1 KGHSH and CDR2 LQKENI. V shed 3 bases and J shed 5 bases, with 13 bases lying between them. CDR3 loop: CASSPYRDKNEKLFF. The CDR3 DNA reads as TGTGCCAGCTCACCTTACCGGGACAAGAATGAAAAACTGTTTTTT.

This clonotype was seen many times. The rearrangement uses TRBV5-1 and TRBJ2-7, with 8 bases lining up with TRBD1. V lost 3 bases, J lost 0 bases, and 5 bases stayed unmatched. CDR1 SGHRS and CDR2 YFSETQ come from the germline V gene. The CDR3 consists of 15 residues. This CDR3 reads CASSSGDRRSYEQYF. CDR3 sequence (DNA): TGCGCCAGCAGCTCCGGGGACAGGCGCTCCTACGAGCAGTACTTC.

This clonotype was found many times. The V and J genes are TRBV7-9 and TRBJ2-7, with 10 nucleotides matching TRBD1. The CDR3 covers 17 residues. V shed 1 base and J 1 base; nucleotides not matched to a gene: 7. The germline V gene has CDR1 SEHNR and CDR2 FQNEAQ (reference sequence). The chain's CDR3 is CASSLVWGQGRSYEQYF. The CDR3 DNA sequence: TGTGCCAGCAGCTTAGTGTGGGGACAGGGGAGATCCTACGAGCAGTACTTC.

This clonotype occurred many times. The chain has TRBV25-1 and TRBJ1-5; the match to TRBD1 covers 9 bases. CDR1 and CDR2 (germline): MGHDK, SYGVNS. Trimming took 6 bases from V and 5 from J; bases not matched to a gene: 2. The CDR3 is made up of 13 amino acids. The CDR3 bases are TGTGCCAGCAGCCGGGACAGGGATCAGCCCCAGCATTTT. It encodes CASSRDRDQPQHF.

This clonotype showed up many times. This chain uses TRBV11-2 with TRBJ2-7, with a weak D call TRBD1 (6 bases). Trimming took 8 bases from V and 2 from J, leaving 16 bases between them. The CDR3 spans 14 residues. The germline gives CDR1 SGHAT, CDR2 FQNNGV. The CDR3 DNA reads TGTGCCAGCTCTCCATGGGGGACAACCTACGAGCAGTACTTC. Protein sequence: CASSPWGTTYEQYF.

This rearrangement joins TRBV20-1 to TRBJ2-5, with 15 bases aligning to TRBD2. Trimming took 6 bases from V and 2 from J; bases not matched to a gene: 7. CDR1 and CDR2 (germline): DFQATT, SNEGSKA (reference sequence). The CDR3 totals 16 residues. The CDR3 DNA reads TGCAGTGCCAGCAGGACTAGCGGGAGGGTACAAGAGACCCAGTACTTC. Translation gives CSASRTSGRVQETQYF.

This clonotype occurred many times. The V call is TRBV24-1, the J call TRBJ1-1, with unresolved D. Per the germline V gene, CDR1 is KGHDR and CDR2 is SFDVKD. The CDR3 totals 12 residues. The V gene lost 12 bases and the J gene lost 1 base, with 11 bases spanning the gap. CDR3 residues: CAARYTNTEAFF. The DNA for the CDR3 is TGTGCCGCTCGGTACACGAACACTGAAGCTTTCTTT.

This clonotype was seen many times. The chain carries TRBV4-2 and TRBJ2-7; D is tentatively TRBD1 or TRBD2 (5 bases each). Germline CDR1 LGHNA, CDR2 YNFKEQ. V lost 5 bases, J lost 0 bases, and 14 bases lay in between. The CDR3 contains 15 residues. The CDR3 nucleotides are TGTGCCAGCAGCTCCGGGACGGGTTACTCCTACGAGCAGTACTTC. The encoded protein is CASSSGTGYSYEQYF.

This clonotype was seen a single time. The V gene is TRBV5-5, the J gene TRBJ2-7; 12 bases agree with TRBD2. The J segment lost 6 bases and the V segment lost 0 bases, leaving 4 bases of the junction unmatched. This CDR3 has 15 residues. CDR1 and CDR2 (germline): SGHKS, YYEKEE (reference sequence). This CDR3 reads CASSLASGRGGEQYF. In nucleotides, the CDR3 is TGTGCCAGCAGCTTGGCTAGCGGGAGGGGGGGCGAGCAGTACTTC.

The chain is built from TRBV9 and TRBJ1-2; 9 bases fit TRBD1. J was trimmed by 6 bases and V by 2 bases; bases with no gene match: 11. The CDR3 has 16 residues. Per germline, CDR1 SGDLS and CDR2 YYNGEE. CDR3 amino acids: CASSVGGQGYSHGYTF. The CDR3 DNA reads TGTGCCAGCAGCGTCGGGGGACAGGGTTATTCGCATGGCTACACCTTC.

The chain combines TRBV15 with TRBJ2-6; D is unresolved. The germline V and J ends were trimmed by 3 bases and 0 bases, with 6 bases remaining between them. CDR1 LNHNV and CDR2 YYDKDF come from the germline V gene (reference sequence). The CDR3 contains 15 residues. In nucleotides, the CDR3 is TGTGCCACCAGCAGGGTTACCTCTGGGGCCAACGTCCTGACTTTC. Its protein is CATSRVTSGANVLTF.

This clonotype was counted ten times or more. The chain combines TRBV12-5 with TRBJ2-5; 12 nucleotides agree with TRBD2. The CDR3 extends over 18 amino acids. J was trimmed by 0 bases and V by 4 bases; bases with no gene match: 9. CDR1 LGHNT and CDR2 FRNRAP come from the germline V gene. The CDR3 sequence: CASGSATSGRPYQETQYF. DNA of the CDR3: TGTGCTAGTGGTTCAGCTACTAGCGGGAGGCCCTACCAAGAGACCCAGTACTTC. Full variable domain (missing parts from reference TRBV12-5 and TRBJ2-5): DARVTQTPRHKVTEMGQEVTMRCQPILGHNTVFWYRQTMMQGLELLAYFRNRAPLDDSGMPKDRFSAEMPDATLATLKIQPSEPRDSAVYFCASGSATSGRPYQETQYFGPGTRLLVL.

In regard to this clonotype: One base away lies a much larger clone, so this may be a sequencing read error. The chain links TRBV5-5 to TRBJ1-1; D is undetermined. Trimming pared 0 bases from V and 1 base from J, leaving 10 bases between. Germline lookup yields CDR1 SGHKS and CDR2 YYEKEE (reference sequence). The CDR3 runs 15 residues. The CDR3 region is CASSLGPITNTEAFF. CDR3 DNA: TGTGCCAGCAGCTTGGGACCGATTACGAACACTGAAGCTTTCTTT.

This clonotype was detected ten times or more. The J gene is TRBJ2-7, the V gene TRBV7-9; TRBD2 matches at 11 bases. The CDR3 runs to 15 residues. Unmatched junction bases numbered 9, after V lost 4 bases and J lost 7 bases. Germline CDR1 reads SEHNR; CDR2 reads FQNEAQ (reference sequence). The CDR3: CASSSIAGGPEEQYF. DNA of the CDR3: TGTGCCAGCAGCTCCATAGCGGGAGGGCCGGAGGAGCAGTACTTC.

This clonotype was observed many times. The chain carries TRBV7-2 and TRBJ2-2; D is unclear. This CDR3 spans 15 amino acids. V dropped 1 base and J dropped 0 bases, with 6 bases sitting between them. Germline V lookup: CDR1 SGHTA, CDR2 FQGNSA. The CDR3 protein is CASSLGPSNTGELFF. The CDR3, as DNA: TGTGCCAGCAGCTTAGGGCCGTCGAACACCGGGGAGCTGTTTTTT.

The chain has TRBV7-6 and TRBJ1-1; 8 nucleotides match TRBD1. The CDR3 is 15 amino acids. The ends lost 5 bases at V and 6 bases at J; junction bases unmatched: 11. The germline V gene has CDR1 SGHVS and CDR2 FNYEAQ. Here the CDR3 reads CASSLKDRVSPEAFF. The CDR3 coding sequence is TGTGCCAGCAGCCTAAAGGACAGGGTGAGCCCTGAAGCTTTCTTT.

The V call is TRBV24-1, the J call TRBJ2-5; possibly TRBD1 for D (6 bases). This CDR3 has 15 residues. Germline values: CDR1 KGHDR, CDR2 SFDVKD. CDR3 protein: CANPGAAEYQETQYF. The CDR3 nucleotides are TGTGCTAATCCAGGGGCGGCCGAATACCAAGAGACCCAGTACTTC.

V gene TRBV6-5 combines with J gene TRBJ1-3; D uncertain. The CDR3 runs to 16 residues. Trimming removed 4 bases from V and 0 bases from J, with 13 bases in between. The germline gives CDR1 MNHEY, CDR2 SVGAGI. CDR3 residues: CASSLPPTRSGNTIYF. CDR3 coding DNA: TGTGCCAGCAGTTTACCCCCCACACGCTCTGGAAACACCATATATTTT.

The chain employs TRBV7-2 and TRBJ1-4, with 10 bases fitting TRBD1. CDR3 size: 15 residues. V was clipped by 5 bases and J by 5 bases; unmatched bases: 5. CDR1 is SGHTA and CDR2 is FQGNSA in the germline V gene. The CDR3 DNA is TGTGCCAGCAGCAAGGGACAGGGGTGGAATGAAAAACTGTTTTTT. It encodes CASSKGQGWNEKLFF.

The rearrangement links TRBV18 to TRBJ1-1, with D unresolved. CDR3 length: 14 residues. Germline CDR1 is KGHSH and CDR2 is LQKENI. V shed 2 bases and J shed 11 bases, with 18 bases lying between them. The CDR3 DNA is TGTGCCAGCTCACCAGAAACAACAGTTAGCGGGGCTTTCTTT. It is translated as CASSPETTVSGAFF.